Below, 24 T cell receptor beta chains from the same sample are listed, as sequenced in a study of low-dose radiotherapy and immunotherapy resistance in tumors. Both TCRalpha and TCRbeta chains were reverse transcribed with V-gene-specific primers. Over about 19 PCR cycles, TCRs were amplified from a constant-region primer and V-primer adapter. MiXCR, applied by TCRdb to the reads, yields one record per CDR3 protein. The data contain more than 70,000 distinct CDR3 sequences, around a third of them singletons. The time point: before trial treatment. The sample in question was PBMCs, obtained before treatment. The receptors were gathered from a female donor with ovarian cancer.

V and J are TRBV2 and TRBJ2-2, with 7 nucleotides matching TRBD1. The CDR3 consists of 13 residues. In germline, CDR1 is SNHLY, CDR2 FYNNEI. V trimming: 6 bases; J trimming: 4 bases; junction bases outside the gene matches: 2. The CDR3 spells CASRGTATGELFF. Written as DNA, the CDR3 is TGTGCCAGCAGGGGGACAGCCACCGGGGAGCTGTTTTTT. Supplemented by reference TRBV2 and TRBJ2-2, the full variable domain reads EPEVTQTPSHQVTQMGQEVILRCVPISNHLYFYWYRQILGQKVEFLVSFYNNEISEKSEIFDDQFSVERPDGSNFTLKIRSTKLEDSAMYFCASRGTATGELFFGEGSRLTVL.

This clonotype has at least ten counts. The chain uses TRBV20-1 and TRBJ2-7; TRBD1 might be the D (6 bases). V was shortened by 0 bases and J by 2 bases, with 14 bases between the two germline ends. The CDR3 has 15 residues. Germline V lookup: CDR1 DFQATT, CDR2 SNEGSKA (reference sequence). The CDR3 is CSARDPTGLAYEQYF. The DNA of the CDR3 is TGCAGTGCTAGAGATCCTACAGGGTTAGCCTACGAGCAGTACTTC.

The sample holds many counts of this clonotype. The V and J genes are TRBV19 and TRBJ1-6; 9 bases align to TRBD1. This CDR3 comprises 15 residues. J lost 7 bases, V lost 3 bases, and 4 bases had no gene match. Germline CDR1 reads LNHDA; CDR2 reads SQIVND (reference sequence). The CDR3 DNA reads as TGTGCCAGTAGTATCGGGACAGGGCTAAATTCACCCCTCCACTTT. Translating gives CASSIGTGLNSPLHF.

In its sample, this clonotype was seen many times. The V and J genes are TRBV18 and TRBJ1-2; unclear D gene. CDR1 and CDR2 (germline): KGHSH, LQKENI. With 6 bases removed from V and 6 bases from J, the gap between germline ends came to 14 bases. The length of the CDR3 is 13 residues. The CDR3 here is CASSPSAQDGYTF. CDR3 nucleotides: TGTGCCAGCTCCCCAAGCGCCCAGGATGGCTACACCTTC.

With regard to this clonotype: The likely explanation is a read error, given a far larger clone one base away. The genes are TRBV7-9 and TRBJ2-7; 9 bases fit TRBD2. CDR1 is SEHNR, CDR2 FQNEAQ, per germline (reference sequence). CDR3 length: 14 amino acids. The CDR3 bases are TGTACCAGCAGCCCAGATAGCGGGGGCCTCGAGCAGTACTTC. This codes for CTSSPDSGGLEQYF.

This clonotype was seen ten or more times. This rearrangement joins TRBV23-1 to TRBJ2-7; 9 positions agree with TRBD1. TRBV23-1 belongs to the ORF category, with a function that is uncertain. The CDR3 runs to 18 residues. Unmatched junction bases numbered 14, after V lost 0 bases and J lost 5 bases. CDR3 sequence (DNA): TGCGCCAGCAGTCAATCGGATTTTCGGGACAGGGCTTTGGACGAGCAGTACTTC. Protein: CASSQSDFRDRALDEQYF.

Many counts were recorded for this clonotype. The chain carries TRBV25-1 and TRBJ1-6; D is uncertain. V lost 1 base to trimming and J lost 9 bases, with 13 bases between them. Germline-derived CDR1 and CDR2 are MGHDK and SYGVNS. This CDR3 contains 15 residues. CDR3 DNA: TGTGCCAGCAGTGAATTCGGAGGGAAGGTTTCACCCCTCCACTTT. It codes for CASSEFGGKVSPLHF.

Turning to this clonotype: It is likely a read error: a sequence one base away is far more abundant. The genes are TRBV12-3 or TRBV12-4 and TRBJ2-3, with 9 bases matching TRBD2. The CDR3 has 14 amino acids. Germline trimming cut 8 bases from V and 6 bases from J; bases unmatched to any gene: 9. For the CDR3, the DNA is TGTGCCAGCGAGAGCGGGGGGCCCCCCGATACGCAGTATTTT. It encodes CASESGGPPDTQYF.

The chain carries TRBV12-3 or TRBV12-4 and TRBJ2-5, with D unresolved. This CDR3 has 15 amino acids. Trimming pared 6 bases from V and 1 base from J, leaving 15 bases between. Here the CDR3 DNA reads TGTGCCAGCAGAGGAAATCAGGTCGCCCAAGAGACCCAGTACTTC. Translating gives CASRGNQVAQETQYF.

V usage is TRBV13 and J usage is TRBJ2-7; possible D gene TRBD1, 7 bases. Trimming took off 5 bases at V and 6 bases at J, with 11 bases between the two ends. Per germline, CDR1 PRHDT and CDR2 FYEKMQ (reference sequence). This CDR3 has 12 residues. The CDR3 coding sequence is TGTGCCAGCAGCCATCAGGGGGGCGAGCAGTACTTC. This encodes CASSHQGGEQYF.

Notes on this clonotype: A far larger clone differs by one base, so this is likely a read error. This rearrangement joins TRBV5-1 to TRBJ2-7; no firm D call. Trimming removed 1 base at V and 7 bases at J, with 18 bases between. Germline V lookup: CDR1 SGHRS, CDR2 YFSETQ. The CDR3 is 15 amino acids. The CDR3 coding sequence is TGCGCCAGCAGCTTGTACGCGGTGGGGATCGATGAGCAGTACTTC. Encoded protein: CASSLYAVGIDEQYF. Using reference TRBV5-1 and TRBJ2-7 for the parts outside the CDR3, the full variable domain is KAGVTQTPRYLIKTRGQQVTLSCSPISGHRSVSWYQQTPGQGLQFLFEYFSETQRNKGNFPGRFSGRQFSNSRSEMNVSTLELGDSALYLCASSLYAVGIDEQYFGPGTRLTVT.

This chain joins TRBV23-1 and TRBJ1-5; possible D gene TRBD1, 6 bases. TRBV23-1 is given ORF status, its function remaining uncertain. V dropped 4 bases and J dropped 6 bases, with 22 bases sitting between them. This CDR3 contains 17 residues. CDR3 in DNA: TGCGCCAGCAGTCGCCCCTCCGGGGGGGCGCGGAGTCAGCCCCAGCATTTT. Its translation: CASSRPSGGARSQPQHF.

The J gene is TRBJ2-3, the V gene TRBV20-1; 11 positions match TRBD2. Unmatched junction bases numbered 9, after V lost 6 bases and J lost 4 bases. CDR1 DFQATT and CDR2 SNEGSKA come from the germline V gene (reference sequence). The CDR3 extends over 15 amino acids. CDR3 residues: CSAVTSGSTADTQYF. The CDR3 coding sequence is TGCAGTGCCGTTACTAGCGGGAGTACCGCAGATACGCAGTATTTT.

This clonotype has at least ten counts. The chain employs TRBV10-3 and TRBJ1-1; tentative D call: TRBD1 (6 bases). This CDR3 has 16 residues. Germline V gives CDR1 ENHRY, CDR2 SYGVKD. Trimming stripped 5 bases from V and 5 bases from J, with 21 bases between. The CDR3 DNA reads TGTGCCATCAGTCTGAAGGGGGGAGTTGGGAGTACTGAAGCTTTCTTT. Translating gives CAISLKGGVGSTEAFF.

This clonotype was seen at least ten times. This chain joins TRBV28 and TRBJ2-5, with TRBD2 matching 13 bases. The CDR3 extends over 18 amino acids. With V trimmed by 2 bases and J by 6 bases, 12 bases remained unmatched. Germline assignment: CDR1 MDHEN and CDR2 SYDVKM. CDR3 coding DNA: TGTGCCAGCAGTTTACCCCCTCTACTAGCGGGGGGGCCCCAGACCCAGTACTTC. Its protein is CASSLPPLLAGGPQTQYF.

A remark on this clonotype: A far larger clone differs by one base, so this is likely a read error. V is TRBV6-6 and J is TRBJ2-3; tentative D call: TRBD1 (5 bases). Looked up from germline, CDR1 is MNHNY and CDR2 is SVGAGI (reference sequence). This CDR3 is built from 10 residues. The CDR3 is CGTRSDTQYF. The CDR3 DNA reads TGTGGGACAAGATCGGATACGCAGTATTTT.

This clonotype was counted only a few times. V and J are TRBV18 and TRBJ1-1; a possible D gene is TRBD1 (5 bases). Trimming left V 0 bases short and J 4 bases short, with 12 bases between. In germline, CDR1 is KGHSH, CDR2 LQKENI. The CDR3 loop spans 15 amino acids. In DNA form, the CDR3 reads TGTGCCAGCTCACCACCGGCAGGGACGGGCACTGAAGCTTTCTTT. Translated: CASSPPAGTGTEAFF.

This clonotype was detected many times. The genes are TRBV20-1 and TRBJ2-1, with 15 bases aligning to TRBD2. The CDR3 consists of 16 residues. Germline V gene sequence: CDR1 DFQATT, CDR2 SNEGSKA (reference sequence). J lost 10 bases, V lost 4 bases, and 11 bases had no gene match. This CDR3 is CSAIRYGLAGGWEQFF. The CDR3 coding sequence is TGCAGTGCTATTAGATACGGACTAGCGGGAGGGTGGGAGCAGTTCTTC.

This clonotype was observed at least ten times. The chain has TRBV24-1 and TRBJ2-3, with 7 bases that match TRBD2. J lost 2 bases, V lost 2 bases, and 3 bases had no gene match. The CDR3 has 15 amino acids. Per germline, CDR1 KGHDR and CDR2 SFDVKD. The CDR3 region is CATSDWGGPTDTQYF. The CDR3 DNA reads as TGTGCCACCAGTGATTGGGGGGGACCCACAGATACGCAGTATTTT.

This clonotype was counted at least ten times. The chain links TRBV28 to TRBJ1-4; no clear D gene. Germline CDR1 is MDHEN and CDR2 is SYDVKM. V dropped 1 base and J dropped 4 bases, with 10 bases sitting between them. The CDR3 is 15 amino acids. CDR3 DNA: TGTGCCAGCAGTTTATTTCCATCTGGTAATGAAAAACTGTTTTTT. Protein: CASSLFPSGNEKLFF.

The rearrangement joins TRBV12-3 or TRBV12-4 to TRBJ1-6; tentative D call: TRBD1 (5 bases). The CDR3 covers 13 residues. V lost 3 bases, J lost 10 bases, and 10 bases lay in between. CDR3 sequence: CASSFPGGSPLHF. The CDR3 region has the DNA TGTGCCAGCAGTTTCCCCGGGGGGTCACCCCTCCACTTT.

The chain combines TRBV5-6 with TRBJ2-3, with TRBD2 identical over 10 bases. The CDR3 is 15 residues long. Germline values: CDR1 SGHDT, CDR2 YYEEEE. With 3 bases clipped from V and 2 bases from J, the junction kept 3 bases outside the gene matches. CDR3 DNA: TGTGCCAGCAGCTATAGCGGGGGGATCACAGATACGCAGTATTTT. Its translation is CASSYSGGITDTQYF.

The chain couples TRBV4-3 to TRBJ2-4; 13 bases are a match to TRBD2. This CDR3 has 17 amino acids. Per the germline V gene, CDR1 is LGHNA and CDR2 is YSLEER. Losses at the gene ends were 3 bases for V and 8 bases for J; bases not matched to a gene: 10. CDR3 region: CASSHRLAGGGVDIQYF. The CDR3 DNA reads as TGCGCCAGCAGCCACCGACTAGCGGGAGGTGGTGTGGACATTCAGTACTTC.

This clonotype was picked up a small number of times. The rearrangement links TRBV1 to TRBJ1-3. TRBV1 is described as a pseudogene. CDR3 length: 15 residues. The CDR3 nucleotides are TGCACCAGCAGCCAAGATGTCCGAGCGAGGGACACCATATATTTT. This codes for CTSSQDVRARDTIYF.